This T cell receptor (beta chain) was captured by sequencing in a study of control samples from healthy donors and cancer patients. CDR1 and CDR2 (germline): SGHAT, FQNNGV. The CDR3 consists of 13 residues. V shed 5 bases and J shed 9 bases, with 16 bases lying between them. Here immunoSEQ multiplex PCR was the method, and the copy in TCRdb shows in-frame clones only, minus some. The sample carries roughly 79,000 clones, about 80% recorded once. The specimen was blood. The chain links TRBV11-2 to TRBJ1-1; D not certain. The sequence came from a man in his forties or fifties in good health. The CDR3 coding sequence is TGTGCCAGCAGCCCCGCTTCTGGTTATAAAGCTTTCTTT. It translates to CASSPASGYKAFF.